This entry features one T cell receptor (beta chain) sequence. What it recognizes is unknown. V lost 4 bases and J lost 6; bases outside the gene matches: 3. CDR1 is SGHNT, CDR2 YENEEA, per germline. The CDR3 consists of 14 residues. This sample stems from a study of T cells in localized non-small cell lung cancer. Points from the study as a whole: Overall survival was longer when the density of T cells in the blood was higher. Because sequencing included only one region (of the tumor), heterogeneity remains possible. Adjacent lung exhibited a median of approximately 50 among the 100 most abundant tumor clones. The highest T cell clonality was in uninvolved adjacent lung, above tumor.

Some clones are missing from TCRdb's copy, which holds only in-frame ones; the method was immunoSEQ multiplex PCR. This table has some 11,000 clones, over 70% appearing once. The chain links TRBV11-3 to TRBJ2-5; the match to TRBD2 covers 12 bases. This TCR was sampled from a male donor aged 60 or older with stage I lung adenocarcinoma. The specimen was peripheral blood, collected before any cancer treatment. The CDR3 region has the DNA TGTGCCAGCAGCTCCGGACTAGCGGGGAAGACCCAGTACTTC. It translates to CASSSGLAGKTQYF.